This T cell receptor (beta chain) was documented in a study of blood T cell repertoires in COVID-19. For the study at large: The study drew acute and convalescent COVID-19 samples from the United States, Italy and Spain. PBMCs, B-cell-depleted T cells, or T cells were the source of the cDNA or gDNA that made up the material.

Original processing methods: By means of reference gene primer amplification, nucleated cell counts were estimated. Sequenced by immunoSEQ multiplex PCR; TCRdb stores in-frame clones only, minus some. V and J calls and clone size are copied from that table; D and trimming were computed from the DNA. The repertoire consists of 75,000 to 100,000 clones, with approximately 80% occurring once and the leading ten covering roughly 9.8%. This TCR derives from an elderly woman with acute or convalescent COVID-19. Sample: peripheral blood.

The DNA for the CDR3 is TGTGCCAGCAGTCGATCCTCGGGTTTGGGGGGGGCCCAGCCCCAGCATTTT. It codes for CASSRSSGLGGAQPQHF. The chain has TRBV6-6 and TRBJ1-5, with D maybe TRBD1 (6 bases). The CDR3 is made up of 17 amino acids. CDR1 is MNHNY, CDR2 SVGAGI, per germline (reference sequence). The V end was cut by 5 bases, the J end by 7 bases, with 24 bases between.